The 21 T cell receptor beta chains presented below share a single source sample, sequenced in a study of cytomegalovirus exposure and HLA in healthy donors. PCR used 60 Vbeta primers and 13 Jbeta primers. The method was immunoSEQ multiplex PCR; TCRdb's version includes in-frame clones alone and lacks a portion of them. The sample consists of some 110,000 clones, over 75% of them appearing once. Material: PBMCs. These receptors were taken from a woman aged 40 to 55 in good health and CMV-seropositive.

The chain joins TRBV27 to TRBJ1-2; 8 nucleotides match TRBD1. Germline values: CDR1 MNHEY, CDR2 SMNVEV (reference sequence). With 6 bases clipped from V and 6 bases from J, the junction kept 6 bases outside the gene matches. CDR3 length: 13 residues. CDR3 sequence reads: CASSFGQGDGYTF. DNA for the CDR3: TGTGCCAGCAGCTTCGGACAGGGCGATGGCTACACCTTC.

The CDR3 bases are TGCGCCAGCAGCCAGGCAGGACAGGGGAACACTGAAGCTTTCTTT. It encodes CASSQAGQGNTEAFF. This chain links TRBV4-1 with TRBJ1-1, with 8 bases fitting TRBD1. This CDR3 has 15 amino acids. The J segment lost 1 base and the V segment lost 3 bases, leaving 4 bases of the junction unmatched. From germline, CDR1 is MGHRA and CDR2 YSYEKL.

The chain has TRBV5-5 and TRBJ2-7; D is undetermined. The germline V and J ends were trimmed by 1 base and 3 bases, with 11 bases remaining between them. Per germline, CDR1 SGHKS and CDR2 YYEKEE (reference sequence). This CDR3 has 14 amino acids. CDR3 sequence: CASSLQSSYYEQYF. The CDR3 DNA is TGTGCCAGCAGCTTGCAATCTAGTTACTACGAGCAGTACTTC.

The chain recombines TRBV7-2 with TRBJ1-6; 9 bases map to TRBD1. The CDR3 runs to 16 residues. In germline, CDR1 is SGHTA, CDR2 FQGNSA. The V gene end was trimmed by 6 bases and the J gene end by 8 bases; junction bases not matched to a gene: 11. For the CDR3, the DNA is TGTGCCAGCAGTCTACAGGGGGCGCGGGGGTATTCACCCCTCCACTTT. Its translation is CASSLQGARGYSPLHF.

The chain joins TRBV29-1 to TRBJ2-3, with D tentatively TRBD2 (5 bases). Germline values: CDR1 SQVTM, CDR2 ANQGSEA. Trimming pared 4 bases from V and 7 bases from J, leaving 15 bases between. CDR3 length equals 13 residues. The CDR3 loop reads CSVVGGSSNTQYF. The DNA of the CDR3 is TGCAGCGTTGTCGGCGGGTCCTCGAATACGCAGTATTTT.

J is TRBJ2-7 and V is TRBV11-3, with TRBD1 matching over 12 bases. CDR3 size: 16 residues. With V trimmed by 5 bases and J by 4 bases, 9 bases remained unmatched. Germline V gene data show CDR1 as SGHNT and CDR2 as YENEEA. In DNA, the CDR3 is TGTGCCAGCAGCCCTCTGGGGGACAGGGGGCTTTACGAGCAGTACTTC. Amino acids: CASSPLGDRGLYEQYF.

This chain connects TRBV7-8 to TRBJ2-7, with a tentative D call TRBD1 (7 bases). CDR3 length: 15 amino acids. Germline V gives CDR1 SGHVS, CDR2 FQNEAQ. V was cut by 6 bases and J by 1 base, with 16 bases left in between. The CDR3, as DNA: TGTGCCAGCAGGGTCCCAGGGGGAGGATCCTACGAGCAGTACTTC. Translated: CASRVPGGGSYEQYF.

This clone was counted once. The CDR3 region has the DNA TGTGCCAGCAGTTACGCCACTAGCGAATACAATGAGCAGTTCTTC. Protein: CASSYATSEYNEQFF. This sequence joins TRBV6-5 and TRBJ2-1; TRBD2 agrees at 7 bases. V was clipped by 2 bases and J by 4 bases; unmatched bases: 5. The CDR3 extends over 15 amino acids. Per the germline V gene, CDR1 is MNHEY and CDR2 is SVGAGI.

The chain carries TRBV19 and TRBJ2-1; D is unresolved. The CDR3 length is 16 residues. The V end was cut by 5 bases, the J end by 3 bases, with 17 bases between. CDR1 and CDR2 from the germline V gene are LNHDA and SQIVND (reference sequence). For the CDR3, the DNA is TGTGCCAGTAGTGGCCTCGGCGGTCGAAGCTACAATGAGCAGTTCTTC. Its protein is CASSGLGGRSYNEQFF.

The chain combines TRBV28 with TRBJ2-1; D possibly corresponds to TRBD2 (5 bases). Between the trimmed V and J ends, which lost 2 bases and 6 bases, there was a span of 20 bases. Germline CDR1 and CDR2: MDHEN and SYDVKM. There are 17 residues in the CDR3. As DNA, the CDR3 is TGTGCCAGCAGTTTAGACATCGGACTGCCCCCCTCCAATGAGCAGTTCTTC. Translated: CASSLDIGLPPSNEQFF.

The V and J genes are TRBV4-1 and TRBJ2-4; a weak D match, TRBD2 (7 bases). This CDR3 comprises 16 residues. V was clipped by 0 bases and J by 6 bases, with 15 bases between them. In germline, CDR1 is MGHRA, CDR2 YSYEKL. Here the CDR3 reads CASSQDGEGVGNIQYF. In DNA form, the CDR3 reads TGCGCCAGCAGCCAAGATGGGGAGGGGGTAGGAAACATTCAGTACTTC.

The CDR3, as DNA: TGTGCCACCGGGCAGGAACGGGGGCAGCCCCAGCATTTT. The encoded protein is CATGQERGQPQHF. This chain connects TRBV10-3 to TRBJ1-5; possibly TRBD1 for D (5 bases). CDR1 is ENHRY, CDR2 SYGVKD, per germline. CDR3 length: 13 residues. V lost 10 bases, J lost 7 bases, and 17 bases lay in between.

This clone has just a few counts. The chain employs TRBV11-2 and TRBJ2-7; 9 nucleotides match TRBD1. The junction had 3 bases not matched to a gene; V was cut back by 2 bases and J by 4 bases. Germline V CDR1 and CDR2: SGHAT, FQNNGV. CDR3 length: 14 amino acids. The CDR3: CASSLRDRAYEQYF. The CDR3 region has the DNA TGTGCCAGCAGCTTACGGGACAGGGCGTACGAGCAGTACTTC.

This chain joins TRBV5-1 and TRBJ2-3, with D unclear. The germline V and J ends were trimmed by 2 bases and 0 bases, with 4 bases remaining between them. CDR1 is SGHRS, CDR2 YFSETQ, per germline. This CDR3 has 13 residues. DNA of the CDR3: TGCGCCAGCAGCTTCTCTAGCACAGATACGCAGTATTTT. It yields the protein CASSFSSTDTQYF.

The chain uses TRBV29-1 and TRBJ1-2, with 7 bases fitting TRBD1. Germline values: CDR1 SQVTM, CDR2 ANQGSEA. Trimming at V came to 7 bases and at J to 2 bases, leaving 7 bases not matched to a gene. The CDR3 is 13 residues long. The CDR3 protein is CSATGQNNYGYTF. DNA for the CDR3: TGCAGCGCCACGGGACAGAACAACTATGGCTACACCTTC.

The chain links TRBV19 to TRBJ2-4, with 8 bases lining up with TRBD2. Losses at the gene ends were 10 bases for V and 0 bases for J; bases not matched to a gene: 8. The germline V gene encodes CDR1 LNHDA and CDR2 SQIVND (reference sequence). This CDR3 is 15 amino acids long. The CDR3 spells CAILSGRLAKNIQYF. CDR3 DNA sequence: TGTGCCATCCTAAGCGGGAGATTAGCCAAAAACATTCAGTACTTC. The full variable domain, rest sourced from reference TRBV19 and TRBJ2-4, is DGGITQSPKYLFRKEGQNVTLSCEQNLNHDAMYWYRQDPGQGLRLIYYSQIVNDFQKGDIAEGYSVSREKKESFPLTVTSAQKNPTAFYLCAILSGRLAKNIQYFGAGTRLSVL.

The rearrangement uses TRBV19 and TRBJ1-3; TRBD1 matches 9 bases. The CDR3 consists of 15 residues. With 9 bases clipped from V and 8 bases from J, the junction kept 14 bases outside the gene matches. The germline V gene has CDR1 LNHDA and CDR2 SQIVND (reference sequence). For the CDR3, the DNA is TGTGCCAGCCGGGACAGGGTTTCGGAAGGAGACACCATATATTTT. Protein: CASRDRVSEGDTIYF.

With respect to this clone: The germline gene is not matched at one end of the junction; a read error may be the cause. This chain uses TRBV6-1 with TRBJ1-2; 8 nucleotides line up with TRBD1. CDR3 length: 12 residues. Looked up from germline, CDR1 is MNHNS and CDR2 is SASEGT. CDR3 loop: CAIIPRTGHTAF. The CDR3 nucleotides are TGTGCCATCATTCCCCGGACAGGGCATACAGCATTC.

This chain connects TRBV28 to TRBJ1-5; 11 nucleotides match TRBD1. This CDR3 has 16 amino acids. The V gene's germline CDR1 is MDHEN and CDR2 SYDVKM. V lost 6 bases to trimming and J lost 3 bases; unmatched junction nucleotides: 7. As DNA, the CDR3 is TGTGCCAGCAGCACAGGGACAGGGGGTAACAATCAGCCCCAGCATTTT. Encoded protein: CASSTGTGGNNQPQHF. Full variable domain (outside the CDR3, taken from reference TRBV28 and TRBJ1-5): DVKVTQSSRYLVKRTGEKVFLECVQDMDHENMFWYRQDPGLGLRLIYFSYDVKMKEKGDIPEGYSVSREKKERFSLILESASTNQTSMYLCASSTGTGGNNQPQHFGDGTRLSIL.

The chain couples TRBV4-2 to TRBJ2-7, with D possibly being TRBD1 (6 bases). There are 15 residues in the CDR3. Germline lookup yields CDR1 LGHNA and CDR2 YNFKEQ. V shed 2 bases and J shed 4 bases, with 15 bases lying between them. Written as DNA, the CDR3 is TGTGCCAGCAGCCAACAGGGGCGGCAGGGGTACGAGCAGTACTTC. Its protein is CASSQQGRQGYEQYF.

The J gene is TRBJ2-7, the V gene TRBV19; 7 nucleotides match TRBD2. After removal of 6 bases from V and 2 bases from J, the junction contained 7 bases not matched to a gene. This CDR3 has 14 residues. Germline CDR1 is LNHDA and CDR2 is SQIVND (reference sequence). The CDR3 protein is CASRNGGSPYEQYF. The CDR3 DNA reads TGTGCCAGTAGAAATGGCGGGAGCCCCTACGAGCAGTACTTC. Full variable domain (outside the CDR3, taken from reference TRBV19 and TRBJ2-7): DGGITQSPKYLFRKEGQNVTLSCEQNLNHDAMYWYRQDPGQGLRLIYYSQIVNDFQKGDIAEGYSVSREKKESFPLTVTSAQKNPTAFYLCASRNGGSPYEQYFGPGTRLTVT.